This TCR beta chain derives from a study of blood T cell repertoires in COVID-19 (TCRdb year 2020). For the study in its entirety: Samples covering the acute and convalescent phases of COVID-19 were provided by collaborators in the United States, Italy and Spain. The material from the prospective study consisted of cDNA or gDNA derived from T cells, B-cell-depleted T cells, or PBMCs. Deeply sampled blood TCRbeta repertoires from subjects exposed to, actively infected with, or recovered from COVID-19 were included in the dataset. The repertoires were released in a freely available public database intended as a resource for research on the immune response to SARS-CoV-2. Samples were obtained from the ongoing ImmuneRACE study (first 160 participants) and from 1,000 to 1,500 subjects provided by 6 global collaborators. A de-identified subject ID, COVID-19 status, age in years and sex were almost always included in the sample metadata. Where available, HLA class I and class II types were taken from metadata supplied by the sample provider and were not determined by assay-based typing.

TCRbeta CDR3 regions were amplified from genomic DNA using the immunoSEQ Assay, a bias-controlled multiplex PCR. The paper's processing steps were these. Within the assay, amplification of reference gene primers was used to estimate how many nucleated cells each sample contained. To quantify the absolute abundance of each unique TCRbeta CDR3 rearrangement, sequence reads were collapsed and filtered. For each sample, productive Simpson clonality was calculated by taking the square root of Simpson's diversity index across productive rearrangements. TCRdb carries this immuneACCESS record with in-frame sequences only. Its versions omit some clonotypes, under half of them owing to an unresolved V gene in the studies checked, with the rest unexplained. V, J and clone size derive from that table, while D and trimming were established from the DNA sequence. Across this sample there are about 230,000 clones, with roughly 80% seen only once. The ten largest clonotypes hold under 3% of the sample.

Collaborating institutions collected whole blood in K2EDTA tubes following their own protocols. Collaborator samples were shipped for TCRbeta analysis as frozen whole blood, isolated PBMCs, or DNA extracted from either sample type. What the research found in general, with its limitations: Clinical and demographic metadata were provided uncurated, with the amount varying by source and participant.

In the case of this clone: Its antigen is currently not known. No clone much larger than this one lies a single base away; base qualities are absent.

From the cysteine through the phenylalanine, the CDR3 covers 13 amino acids. The kept DNA is CDR3 alone, 39 bases in frame from the first base. Based on the germline V gene, the CDR1 and CDR2 sequences are SGDLS and YYNGEE. V sheds 2 bases and J sheds 7 bases, leaving 12 bases between their ends. Sequenced: peripheral blood. The V gene is TRBV9 and the J gene is TRBJ1-2, with TRBD1 perhaps the D gene, on 5 matching bases. The receptor's source is a woman in her seventies with active or convalescent COVID-19. The CDR3 amino acid sequence is: CASSVWGGRGYTF. The DNA sequence reads TGTGCCAGCAGCGTGTGGGGGGGACGTGGCTACACCTTC.